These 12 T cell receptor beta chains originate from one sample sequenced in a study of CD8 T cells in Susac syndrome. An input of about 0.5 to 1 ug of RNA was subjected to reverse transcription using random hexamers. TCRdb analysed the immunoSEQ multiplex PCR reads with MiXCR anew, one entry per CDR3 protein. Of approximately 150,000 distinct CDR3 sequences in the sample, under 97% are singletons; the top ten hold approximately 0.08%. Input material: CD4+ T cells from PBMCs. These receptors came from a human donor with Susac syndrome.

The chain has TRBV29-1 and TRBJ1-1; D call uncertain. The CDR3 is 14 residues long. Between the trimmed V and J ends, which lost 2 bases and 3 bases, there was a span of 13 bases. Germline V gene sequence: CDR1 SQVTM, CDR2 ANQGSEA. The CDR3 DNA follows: TGCAGCGTTGAATGGGCCCTAAGCGACACTGAAGCTTTCTTT. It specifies CSVEWALSDTEAFF. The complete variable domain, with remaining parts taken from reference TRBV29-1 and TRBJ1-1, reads SAVISQKPSRDICQRGTSLTIQCQVDSQVTMMFWYRQQPGQSLTLIATANQGSEATYESGFVIDKFPISRPNLTFSTLTVSNMSPEDSSIYLCSVEWALSDTEAFFGQGTRLTVV.

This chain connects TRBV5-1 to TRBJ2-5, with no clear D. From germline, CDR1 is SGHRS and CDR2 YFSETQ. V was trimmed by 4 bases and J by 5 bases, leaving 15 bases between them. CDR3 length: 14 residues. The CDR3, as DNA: TGCGCCAGCAGCCAGAATACGGCCGGGGAGACCCAGTACTTC. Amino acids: CASSQNTAGETQYF.

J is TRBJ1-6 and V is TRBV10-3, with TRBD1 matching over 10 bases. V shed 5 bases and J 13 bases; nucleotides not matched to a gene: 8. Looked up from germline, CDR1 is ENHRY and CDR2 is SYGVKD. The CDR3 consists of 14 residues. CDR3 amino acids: CAISTDRGNVPLHF. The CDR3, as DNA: TGTGCCATCAGTACGGACAGGGGGAACGTCCCCCTCCACTTT.

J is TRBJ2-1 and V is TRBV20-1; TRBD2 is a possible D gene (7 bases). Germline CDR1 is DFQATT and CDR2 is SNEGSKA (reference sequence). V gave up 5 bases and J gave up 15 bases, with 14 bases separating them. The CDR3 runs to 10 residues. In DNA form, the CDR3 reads TGCAGTGCTGGGGGGGCCAACGCGTTCTTC. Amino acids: CSAGGANAFF.

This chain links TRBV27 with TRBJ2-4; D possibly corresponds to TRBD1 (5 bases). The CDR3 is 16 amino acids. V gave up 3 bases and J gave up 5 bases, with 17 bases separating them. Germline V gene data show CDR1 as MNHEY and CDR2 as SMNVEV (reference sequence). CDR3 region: CASSLTAFSRQNIQYF. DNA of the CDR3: TGTGCCAGCAGTTTGACAGCCTTCTCGCGGCAAAACATTCAGTACTTC.

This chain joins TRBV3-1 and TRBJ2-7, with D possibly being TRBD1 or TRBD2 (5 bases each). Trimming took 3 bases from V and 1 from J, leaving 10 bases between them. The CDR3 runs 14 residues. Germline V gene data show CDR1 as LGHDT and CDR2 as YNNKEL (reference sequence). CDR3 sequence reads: CASSHTGRSYEQYF. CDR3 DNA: TGTGCCAGCAGCCACACGGGACGGTCCTACGAGCAGTACTTC.

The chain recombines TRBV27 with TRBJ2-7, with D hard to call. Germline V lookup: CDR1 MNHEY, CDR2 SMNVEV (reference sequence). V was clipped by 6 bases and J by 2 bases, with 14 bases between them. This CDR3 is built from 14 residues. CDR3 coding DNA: TGTGCCAGCAGAAAAGTCCAGCACCCCTACGAGCAGTACTTC. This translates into CASRKVQHPYEQYF.

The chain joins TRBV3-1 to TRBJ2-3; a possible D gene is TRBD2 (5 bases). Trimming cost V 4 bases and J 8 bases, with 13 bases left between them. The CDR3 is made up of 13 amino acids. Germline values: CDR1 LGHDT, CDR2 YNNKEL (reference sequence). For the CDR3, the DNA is TGTGCCAGCAGCCCGGACTTGGATGGTACGCAGTATTTT. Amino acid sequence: CASSPDLDGTQYF.

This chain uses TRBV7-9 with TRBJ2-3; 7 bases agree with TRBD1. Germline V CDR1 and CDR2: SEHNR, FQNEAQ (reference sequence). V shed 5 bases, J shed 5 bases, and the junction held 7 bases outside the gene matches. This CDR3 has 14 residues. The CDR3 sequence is CASSPQGPQDTQYF. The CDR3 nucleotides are TGTGCCAGCAGCCCACAGGGGCCCCAAGATACGCAGTATTTT.

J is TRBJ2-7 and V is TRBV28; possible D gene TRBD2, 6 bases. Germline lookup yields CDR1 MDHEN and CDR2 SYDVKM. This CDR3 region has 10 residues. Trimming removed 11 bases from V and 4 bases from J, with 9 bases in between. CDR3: CAAGRYEQYF. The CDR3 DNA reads TGTGCCGCGGGAAGGTACGAGCAGTACTTC.

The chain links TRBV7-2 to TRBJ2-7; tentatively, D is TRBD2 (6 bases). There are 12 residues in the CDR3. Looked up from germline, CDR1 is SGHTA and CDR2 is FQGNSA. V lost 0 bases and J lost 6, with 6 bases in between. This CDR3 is CASSLASGEQYF. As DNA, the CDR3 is TGTGCCAGCAGCTTAGCTAGCGGCGAGCAGTACTTC.

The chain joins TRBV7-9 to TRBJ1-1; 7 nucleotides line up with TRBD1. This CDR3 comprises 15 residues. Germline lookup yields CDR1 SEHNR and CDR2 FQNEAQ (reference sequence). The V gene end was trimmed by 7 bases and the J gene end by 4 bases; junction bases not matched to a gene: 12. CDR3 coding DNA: TGTGCCAGCACCCGGACAGGACAGATTGTCACTGAAGCTTTCTTT. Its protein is CASTRTGQIVTEAFF.